This T cell receptor beta chain comes out of a study of blood T cells in healthy people across ages. Whenever a sample was processed, at least 6.5 million PBMCs were isolated. RNA extraction gave at least 5.5 micrograms of total RNA per sample. This clonotype occurred many times. Antigen specificity is unknown. A much larger clone sits a single nucleotide away, making a read error possible. The germline V gene has CDR1 MNHNY and CDR2 SVGAGI (reference sequence). This CDR3 has 14 amino acids. Study-level findings and limits: The study lacked donor CMV status, which possibly confounded expanded clonotype changes.

PCR was performed a second time for about 7 to 12 cycles using a sample-barcoded 5' primer and a J-beta primer mix. Samples each returned at least 3 million CDR3-containing paired-end reads. MiXCR, applied by TCRdb to the 5' RACE reads, yields one record per CDR3 protein. The data contain 540,000 or so distinct CDR3 sequences, roughly 48% of them singletons. The chain uses TRBV6-6 and TRBJ1-2; D is perhaps TRBD1 (5 bases). Sequenced material: blood. This TCR derives from an older man in good health. The CDR3 spells CASSDSGGGDGYTF. CDR3 in DNA: TGTGCCAGCAGTGACTCGGGCGGGGGAGACGGCTACACCTTC.